This entry is about one T cell receptor (beta chain). Its matching antigen is unknown. Antigen-specific CD4+ T cells were first expanded with viral peptide pools by the ViraFEST assay and only then sequenced. The culture ran for roughly 10 days before CD4+ T cells were isolated. Negative nucleocapsid antibody tests before and after vaccination confirmed no previous SARS-CoV-2 infection. These data are taken from a study of vaccination effects on CD4 cells after COVID-19. Trimming stripped 2 bases from V and 6 bases from J, with 7 bases between. The CDR3 covers 12 residues. CDR1 and CDR2 from the germline V gene are SEHNR and FQNEAQ (reference sequence). Using immunoSEQ multiplex PCR, the repertoire was profiled, and TCRdb retains in-frame clones only, with some absent. The repertoire holds about 63,000 clones, with 75% as singletons. Study-level results: Among infection- and vaccine-induced clones, marked clonal contraction occurred late after vaccination.

The chain employs TRBV7-9 and TRBJ1-1, with D unclear. The specimen comprised CD4+ T cells from PBMCs cultured with HCoV-OC43 spike peptides, sampled before COVID-19 vaccination. Sample subset: HCoV-OC43 spike overlapping peptide pool stimulation. The receptor's source is a human donor who received a COVID-19 vaccine. CDR3 DNA: TGTGCCAGCAGCTTACTAAGGGCTGAAGCTTTCTTT. Translated: CASSLLRAEAFF.